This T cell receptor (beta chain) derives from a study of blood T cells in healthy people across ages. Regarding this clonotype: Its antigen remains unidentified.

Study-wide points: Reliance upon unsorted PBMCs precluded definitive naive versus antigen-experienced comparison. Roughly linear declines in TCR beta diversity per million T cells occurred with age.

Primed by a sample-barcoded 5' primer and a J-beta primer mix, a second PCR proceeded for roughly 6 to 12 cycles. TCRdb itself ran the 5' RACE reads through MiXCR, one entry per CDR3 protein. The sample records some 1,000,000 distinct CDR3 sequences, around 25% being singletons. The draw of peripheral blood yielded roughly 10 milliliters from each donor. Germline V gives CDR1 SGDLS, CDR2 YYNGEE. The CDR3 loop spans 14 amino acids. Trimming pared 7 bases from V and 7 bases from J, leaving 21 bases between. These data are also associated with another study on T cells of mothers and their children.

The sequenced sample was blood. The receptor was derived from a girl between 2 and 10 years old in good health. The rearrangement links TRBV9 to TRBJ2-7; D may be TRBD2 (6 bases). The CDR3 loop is CASSEGPGAMEQYF. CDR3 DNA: TGTGCCAGCTCGGAAGGTCCGGGAGCGATGGAGCAGTACTTC.